The entry below describes one T cell receptor beta chain. The sample originates from a study of blood T cell repertoires in COVID-19. In the study overall: The samples span acute and convalescent COVID-19 from the United States, Italy and Spain. PBMCs, B-cell-depleted T cells, or T cells were the source of the cDNA or gDNA that made up the material.

Sequencing was performed with immunoSEQ multiplex PCR; in TCRdb, only in-frame clones are kept and a portion is missing. The sample shows 250,000 to 300,000 clones, around four fifths of them seen only once. What was sequenced was peripheral blood. The TCR comes from an elderly man with acute or convalescent COVID-19.

The CDR3 DNA follows: TGTGCCAGCAGCTCGTATGGCTACACCTTC. It translates to CASSSYGYTF. The rearrangement joins TRBV25-1 to TRBJ1-2; D is ambiguous. The CDR3 consists of 10 residues. Trimming left V 6 bases short and J 5 bases short, with 4 bases between. The germline V gene has CDR1 MGHDK and CDR2 SYGVNS.